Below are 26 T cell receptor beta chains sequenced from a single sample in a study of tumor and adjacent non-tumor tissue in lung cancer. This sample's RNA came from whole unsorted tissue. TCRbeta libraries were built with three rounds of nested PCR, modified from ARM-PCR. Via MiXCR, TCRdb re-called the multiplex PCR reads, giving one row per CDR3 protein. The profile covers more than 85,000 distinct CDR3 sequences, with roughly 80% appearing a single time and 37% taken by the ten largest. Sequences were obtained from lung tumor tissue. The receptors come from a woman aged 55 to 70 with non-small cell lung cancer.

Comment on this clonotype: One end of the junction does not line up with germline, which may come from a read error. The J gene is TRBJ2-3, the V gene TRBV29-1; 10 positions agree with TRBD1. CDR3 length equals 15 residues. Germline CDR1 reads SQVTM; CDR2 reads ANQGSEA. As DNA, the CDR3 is TGCTGCGTTGAAGAACGGGACAGGGGCTCAGATACGCAATATTTT. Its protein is CCVEERDRGSDTQYF.

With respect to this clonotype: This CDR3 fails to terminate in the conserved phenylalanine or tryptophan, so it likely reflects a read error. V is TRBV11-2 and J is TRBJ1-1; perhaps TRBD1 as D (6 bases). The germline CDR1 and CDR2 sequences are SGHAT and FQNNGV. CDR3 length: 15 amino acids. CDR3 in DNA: TGTGCCAGCAGCTTAGATCCTTCAGGGGTAACTGAGGCTTTCTCT. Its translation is CASSLDPSGVTEAFS.

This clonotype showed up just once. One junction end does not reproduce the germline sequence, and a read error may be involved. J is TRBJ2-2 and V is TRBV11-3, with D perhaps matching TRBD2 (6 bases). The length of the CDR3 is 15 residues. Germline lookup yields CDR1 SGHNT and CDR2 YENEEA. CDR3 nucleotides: TGTGCCAGCAGCCCATGGGACTGCAATACCGGGGAGATGTTTTTT. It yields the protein CASSPWDCNTGEMFF.

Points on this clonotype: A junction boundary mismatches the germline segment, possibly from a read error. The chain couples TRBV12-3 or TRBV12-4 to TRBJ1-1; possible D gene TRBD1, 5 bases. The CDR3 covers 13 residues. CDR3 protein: CDSSFSRQIEAFF. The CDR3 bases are TGTGACAGCAGTTTTTCCCGACAGATTGAAGCTTTCTTC.

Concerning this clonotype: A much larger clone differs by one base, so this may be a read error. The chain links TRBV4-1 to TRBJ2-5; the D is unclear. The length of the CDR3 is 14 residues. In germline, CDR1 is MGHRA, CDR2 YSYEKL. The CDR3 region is CASSQGVTQETQCF. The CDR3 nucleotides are TGCGCCAGCAGCCAAGGGGTGACCCAAGAGACCCAGTGCTTC.

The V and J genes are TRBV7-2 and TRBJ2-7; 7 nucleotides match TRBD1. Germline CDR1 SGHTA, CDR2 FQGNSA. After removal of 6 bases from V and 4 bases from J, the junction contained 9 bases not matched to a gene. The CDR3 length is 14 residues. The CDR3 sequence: CASSSGTVPYEQYF. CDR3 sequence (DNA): TGTGCCAGCAGTTCCGGGACAGTACCATACGAGCAGTACTTC. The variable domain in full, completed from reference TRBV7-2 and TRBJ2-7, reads GAGVSQSPSNKVTEKGKDVELRCDPISGHTALYWYRQSLGQGLEFLIYFQGNSAPDKSGLPSDRFSAERTGGSVSTLTIQRTQQEDSAVYLCASSSGTVPYEQYFGPGTRLTVT.

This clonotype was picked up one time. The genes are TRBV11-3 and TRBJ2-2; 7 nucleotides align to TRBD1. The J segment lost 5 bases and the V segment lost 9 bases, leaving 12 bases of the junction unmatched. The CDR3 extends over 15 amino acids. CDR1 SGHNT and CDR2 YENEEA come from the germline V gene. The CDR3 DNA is TGTGCCAGTAGCCCTGGGACAGAGGTTACCGGGGAGCTGTTTTTT. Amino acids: CASSPGTEVTGELFF.

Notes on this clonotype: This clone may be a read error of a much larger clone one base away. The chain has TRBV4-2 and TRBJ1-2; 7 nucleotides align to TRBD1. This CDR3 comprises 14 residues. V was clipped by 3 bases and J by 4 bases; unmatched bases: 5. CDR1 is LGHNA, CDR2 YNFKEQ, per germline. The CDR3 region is CASSHDRAAYGYTF. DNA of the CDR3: TGTGCCAGCAGCCACGACAGGGCTGCCTATGGCTACACCTTC.

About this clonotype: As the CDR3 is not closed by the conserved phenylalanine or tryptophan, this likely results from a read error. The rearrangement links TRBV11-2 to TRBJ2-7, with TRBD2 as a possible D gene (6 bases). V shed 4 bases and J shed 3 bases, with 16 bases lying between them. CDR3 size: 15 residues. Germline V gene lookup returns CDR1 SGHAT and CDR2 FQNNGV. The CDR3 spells CASSYGTIGSYEQYL. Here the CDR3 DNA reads TGTGCCAGCAGCTACGGAACTATCGGGAGCTACGAGCAGTACCTC.

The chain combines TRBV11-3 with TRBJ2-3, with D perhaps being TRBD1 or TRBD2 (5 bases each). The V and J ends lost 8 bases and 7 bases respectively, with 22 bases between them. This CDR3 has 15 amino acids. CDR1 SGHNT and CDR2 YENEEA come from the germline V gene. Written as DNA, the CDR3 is TGTGCCAGCTGCCCTGCCGGGCAGGGACGTCATACGCAGTATTTT. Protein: CASCPAGQGRHTQYF. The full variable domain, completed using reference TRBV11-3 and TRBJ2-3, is EAGVVQSPRYKIIEKKQPVAFWCNPISGHNTLYWYLQNLGQGPELLIRYENEEAVDDSQLPKDRFSAERLKGVDSTLKIQPAELGDSAVYLCASCPAGQGRHTQYFGPGTRLTVL.

CDR3 DNA sequence: TGTGTCAGTAATTTAGTCGGGGGGAGTTACAATGAGCAGTTCTTC. As protein: CVSNLVGGSYNEQFF. The genes are TRBV6-1 and TRBJ2-1; 7 bases map to TRBD2. The CDR3 totals 15 residues. Germline loops: CDR1 MNHNS, CDR2 SASEGT.

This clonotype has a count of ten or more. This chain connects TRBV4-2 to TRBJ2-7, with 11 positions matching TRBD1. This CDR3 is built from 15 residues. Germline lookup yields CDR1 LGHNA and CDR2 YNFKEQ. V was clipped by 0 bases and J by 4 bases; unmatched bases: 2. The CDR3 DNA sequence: TGTGCCAGCAGCCAAGAGGGACAGGGGGGGTACGAGCAGTACTTC. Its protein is CASSQEGQGGYEQYF.

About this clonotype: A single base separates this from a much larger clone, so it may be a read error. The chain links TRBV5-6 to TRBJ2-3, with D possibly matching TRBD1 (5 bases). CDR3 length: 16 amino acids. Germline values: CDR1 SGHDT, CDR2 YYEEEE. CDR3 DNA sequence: TGTGCCTGCAGCCCAAGGACAACCCGTAGCACAGATACGCAGTATTTT. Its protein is CACSPRTTRSTDTQYF.

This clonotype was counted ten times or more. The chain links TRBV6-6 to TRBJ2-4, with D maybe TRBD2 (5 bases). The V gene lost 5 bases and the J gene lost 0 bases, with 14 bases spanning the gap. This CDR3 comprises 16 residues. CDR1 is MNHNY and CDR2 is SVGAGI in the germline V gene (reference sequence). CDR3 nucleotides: TGTGCCAGCAGTCAAACCCGGGAAAGAGCCAAAAACATTCAGTACTTC. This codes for CASSQTRERAKNIQYF.

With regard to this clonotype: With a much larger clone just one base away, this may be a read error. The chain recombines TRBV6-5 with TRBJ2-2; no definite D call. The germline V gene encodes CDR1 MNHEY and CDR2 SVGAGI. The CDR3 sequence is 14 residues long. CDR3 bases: TGTGGCAGCAGTTACTCCTTAAACACCGGGGAGCTGTTTTTT. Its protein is CGSSYSLNTGELFF.

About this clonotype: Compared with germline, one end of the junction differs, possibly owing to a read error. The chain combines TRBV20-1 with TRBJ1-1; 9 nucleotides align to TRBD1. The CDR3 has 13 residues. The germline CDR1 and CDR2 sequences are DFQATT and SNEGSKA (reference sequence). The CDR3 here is CNAKTGGGTDASF. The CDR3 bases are TGCAATGCTAAAACAGGGGGCGGGACTGATGCTTCCTTT.

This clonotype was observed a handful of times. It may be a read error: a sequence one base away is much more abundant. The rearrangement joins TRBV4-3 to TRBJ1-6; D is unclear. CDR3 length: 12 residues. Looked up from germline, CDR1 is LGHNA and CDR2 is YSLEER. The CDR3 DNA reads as TGCACCAGCAGCCGTAGTAATTCACCCCTCCACTTT. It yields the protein CTSSRSNSPLHF.

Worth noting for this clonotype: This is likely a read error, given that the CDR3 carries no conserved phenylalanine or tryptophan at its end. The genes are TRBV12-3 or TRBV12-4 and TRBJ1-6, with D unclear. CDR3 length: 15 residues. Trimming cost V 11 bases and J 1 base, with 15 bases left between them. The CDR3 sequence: CAGSFGRSYNSPLHI. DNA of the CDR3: TGTGCCGGTAGTTTTGGACGTTCCTATAATTCACCCCTCCACATT.

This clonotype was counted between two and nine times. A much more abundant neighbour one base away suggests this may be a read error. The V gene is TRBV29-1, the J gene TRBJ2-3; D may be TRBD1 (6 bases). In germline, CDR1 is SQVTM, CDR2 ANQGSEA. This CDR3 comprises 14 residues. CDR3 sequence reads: CTIQGIGNTDTQYF. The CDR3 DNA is TGCACCATACAGGGTATCGGGAACACAGATACGCAGTATTTT.

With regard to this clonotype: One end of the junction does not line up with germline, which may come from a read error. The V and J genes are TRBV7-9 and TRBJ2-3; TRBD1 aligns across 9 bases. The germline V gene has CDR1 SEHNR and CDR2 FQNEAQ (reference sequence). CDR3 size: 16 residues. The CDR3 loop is CASSGQGSIGTDTQYF. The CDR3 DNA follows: TGTGCCAGCAGCGGACAGGGGTCTATAGGCACAGATACGCAGTACTTT.

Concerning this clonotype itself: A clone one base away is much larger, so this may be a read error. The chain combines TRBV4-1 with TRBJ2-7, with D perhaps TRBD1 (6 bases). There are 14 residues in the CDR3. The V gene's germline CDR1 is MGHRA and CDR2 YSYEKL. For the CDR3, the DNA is TGCGCCATCAGCCGTGTACAGGACAGTTACGAGCAGTACTTC. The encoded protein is CAISRVQDSYEQYF.

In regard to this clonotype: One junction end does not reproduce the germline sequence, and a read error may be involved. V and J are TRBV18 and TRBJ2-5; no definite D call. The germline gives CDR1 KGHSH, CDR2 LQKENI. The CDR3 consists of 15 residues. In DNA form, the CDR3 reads TGTGCCAGCACACCACCGAGTCCCCATGGAGAGACCCGGCACTTC. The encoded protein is CASTPPSPHGETRHF.

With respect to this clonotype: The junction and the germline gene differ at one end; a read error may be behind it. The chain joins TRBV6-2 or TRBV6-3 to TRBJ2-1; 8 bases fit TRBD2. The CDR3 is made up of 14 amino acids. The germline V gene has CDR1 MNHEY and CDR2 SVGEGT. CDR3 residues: CTSRREAENNEQLF. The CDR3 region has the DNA TGTACCAGCAGGCGGGAGGCGGAGAACAATGAGCAGTTGTTC.

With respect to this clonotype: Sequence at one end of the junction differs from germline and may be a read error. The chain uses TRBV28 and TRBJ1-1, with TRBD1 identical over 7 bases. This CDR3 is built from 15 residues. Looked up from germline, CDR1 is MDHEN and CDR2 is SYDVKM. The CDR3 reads CASSSFPPNTGEVLF. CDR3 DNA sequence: TGTGCCAGCAGTTCCTTTCCACCAAATACAGGGGAAGTTCTCTTT.

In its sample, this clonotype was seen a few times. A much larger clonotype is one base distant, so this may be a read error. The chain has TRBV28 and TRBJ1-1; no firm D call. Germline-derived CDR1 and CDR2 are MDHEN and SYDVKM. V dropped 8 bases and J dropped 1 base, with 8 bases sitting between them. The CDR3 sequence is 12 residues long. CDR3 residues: CASYDGNTEAFF. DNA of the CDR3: TGTGCCAGCTACGATGGGAACACTGAAGCTTTCTTT.

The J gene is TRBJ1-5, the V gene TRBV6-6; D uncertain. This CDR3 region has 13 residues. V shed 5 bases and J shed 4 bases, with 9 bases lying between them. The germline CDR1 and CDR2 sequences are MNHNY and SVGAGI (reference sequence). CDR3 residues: CASSNMVNQPQHF. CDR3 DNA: TGTGCCAGCAGTAACATGGTTAATCAGCCCCAGCATTTT.